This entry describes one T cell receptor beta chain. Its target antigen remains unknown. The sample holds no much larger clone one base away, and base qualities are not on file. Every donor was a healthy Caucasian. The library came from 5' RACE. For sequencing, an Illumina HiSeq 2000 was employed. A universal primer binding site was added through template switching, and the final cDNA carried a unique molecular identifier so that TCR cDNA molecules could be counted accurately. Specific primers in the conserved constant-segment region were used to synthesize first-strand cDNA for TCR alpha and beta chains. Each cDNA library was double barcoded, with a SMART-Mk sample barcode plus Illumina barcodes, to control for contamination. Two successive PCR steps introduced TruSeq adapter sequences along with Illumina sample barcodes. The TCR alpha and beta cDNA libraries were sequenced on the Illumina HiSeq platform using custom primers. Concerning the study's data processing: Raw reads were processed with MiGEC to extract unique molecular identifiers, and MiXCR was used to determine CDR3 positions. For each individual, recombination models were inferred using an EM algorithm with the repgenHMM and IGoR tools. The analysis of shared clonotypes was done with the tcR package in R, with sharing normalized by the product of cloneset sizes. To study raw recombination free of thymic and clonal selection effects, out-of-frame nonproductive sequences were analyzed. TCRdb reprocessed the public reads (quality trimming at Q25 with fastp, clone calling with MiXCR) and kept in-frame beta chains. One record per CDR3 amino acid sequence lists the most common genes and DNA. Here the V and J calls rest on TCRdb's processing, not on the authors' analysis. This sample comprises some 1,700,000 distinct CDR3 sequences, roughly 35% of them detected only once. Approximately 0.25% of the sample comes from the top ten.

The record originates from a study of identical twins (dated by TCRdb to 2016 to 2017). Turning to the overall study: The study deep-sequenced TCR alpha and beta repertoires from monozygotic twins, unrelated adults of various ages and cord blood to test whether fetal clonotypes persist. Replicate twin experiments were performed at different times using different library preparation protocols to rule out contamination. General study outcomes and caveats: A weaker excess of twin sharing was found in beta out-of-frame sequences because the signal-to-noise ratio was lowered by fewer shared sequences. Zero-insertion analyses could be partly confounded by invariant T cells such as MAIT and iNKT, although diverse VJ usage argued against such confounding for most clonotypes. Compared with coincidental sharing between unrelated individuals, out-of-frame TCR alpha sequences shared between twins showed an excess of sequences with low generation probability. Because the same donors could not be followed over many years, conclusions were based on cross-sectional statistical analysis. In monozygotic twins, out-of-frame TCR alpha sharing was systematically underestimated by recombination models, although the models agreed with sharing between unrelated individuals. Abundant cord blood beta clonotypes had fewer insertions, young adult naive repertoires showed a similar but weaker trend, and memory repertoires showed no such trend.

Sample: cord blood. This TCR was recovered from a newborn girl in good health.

The sequenced DNA is TGCAGTGCTATATCTCGCTACGAGCAGTACTTC. Its product reads: CSAISRYEQYF. The rearrangement joined TRBV20-1 to TRBJ2-7; no D gene call is confident. V sheds 4 bases and J sheds 3 bases, leaving 7 bases between their ends. From the germline V gene (reference sequence), CDR1 is DFQATT and CDR2 is SNEGSKA. The CDR3 runs 11 amino acids, cysteine and phenylalanine included. The entry retains the CDR3 DNA only, 33 bases that are in frame from base 1.